This T cell receptor beta chain appears in the sequencing data of a study of control samples from healthy donors and cancer patients. Sequenced by immunoSEQ multiplex PCR; TCRdb stores in-frame clones only, minus some. Seen here are about 53,000 clones, around 87% observed once, and the top ten hold about 14%. Sequenced material: PBMCs. The source is a man aged 55 to 70 with head and neck cancer.

The CDR3 DNA is TGTGCCAGCAGCCTCCGGGACAGGGGGCGACGGAAAGATGAGCAGTTCTTC. Translating gives CASSLRDRGRRKDEQFF. The chain links TRBV9 to TRBJ2-1; 12 bases are shared with TRBD1. With V trimmed by 4 bases and J by 8 bases, 13 bases remained unmatched. The CDR3 totals 17 residues. Per germline, CDR1 SGDLS and CDR2 YYNGEE.